Shown below are 19 T cell receptor beta chains from a single sample sequenced in a study of cytomegalovirus exposure and HLA in healthy donors. The PCR employed 60 Vbeta primers together with 13 Jbeta primers. The data were produced by immunoSEQ multiplex PCR, yet TCRdb's version contains in-frame clones alone and is incomplete. This sample has some 89,000 clones, with 75% to 90% found just once. Sequencing was done on a sample of PBMCs. The receptors come from a man between 40 and 49 years old in good health and CMV-seropositive.

The J gene is TRBJ2-3, the V gene TRBV28; TRBD2 might be the D (7 bases). The V gene lost 7 bases and the J gene lost 2 bases, with 25 bases spanning the gap. The CDR3 is made up of 18 amino acids. Germline V gives CDR1 MDHEN, CDR2 SYDVKM. The CDR3 DNA reads as TGTGCCAGCAAGGGGGGCGGGACTTTACGGGAGGTCACAGATACGCAGTATTTT. Protein product: CASKGGGTLREVTDTQYF.

V usage is TRBV4-1 and J usage is TRBJ2-3; no reliable D call. The CDR3 contains 15 residues. From germline, CDR1 is MGHRA and CDR2 YSYEKL. V was shortened by 0 bases and J by 4 bases, with 11 bases between the two germline ends. CDR3: CASSQENYSADTQYF. Here the CDR3 DNA reads TGCGCCAGCAGCCAAGAGAACTATTCCGCAGATACGCAGTATTTT.

This chain links TRBV10-1 with TRBJ1-2; 10 bases align to TRBD1. V trimming: 6 bases; J trimming: 8 bases; junction bases outside the gene matches: 6. The CDR3 is 13 amino acids. The germline CDR1 and CDR2 sequences are WNHNN and SYGVQD (reference sequence). The CDR3: CASSEDRGRGYTF. CDR3 coding DNA: TGCGCCAGCAGCGAGGACAGGGGGAGAGGCTACACCTTC.

J is TRBJ1-4 and V is TRBV30; 7 bases are a match to TRBD1. This CDR3 has 14 residues. The germline gives CDR1 GTSNPN, CDR2 SVGIG (reference sequence). The ends lost 3 bases at V and 5 bases at J; junction bases unmatched: 6. The CDR3, as DNA: TGTGCCTGGAGGATGACAGGGAGAAATGAAAAACTGTTTTTT. Translated, it gives CAWRMTGRNEKLFF.

This chain uses TRBV6-5 with TRBJ1-2; 7 bases fit TRBD1. Germline-derived CDR1 and CDR2 are MNHEY and SVGAGI. The CDR3 covers 14 residues. V gave up 6 bases and J gave up 9 bases; unmatched junction bases: 13. CDR3 sequence reads: CASRRGGQQGSYTF. CDR3 sequence (DNA): TGTGCCAGCAGACGGGGGGGACAGCAGGGGAGCTACACCTTC.

In its sample, this clone was seen once. At one end, the junction sequence differs from germline, possibly due to a read error. DNA for the CDR3: TGTTCCAGCAGCTTGGACTCAAGGTTCCAGGGGGAGCAGTTCTTC. Protein: CSSSLDSRFQGEQFF. The chain recombines TRBV7-9 with TRBJ2-1, with D perhaps TRBD1 (6 bases). Germline CDR1 and CDR2: SEHNR and FQNEAQ (reference sequence). This CDR3 is 15 amino acids long.

This rearrangement joins TRBV7-2 to TRBJ1-2; D possibly corresponds to TRBD1 (5 bases). The CDR3 is made up of 13 amino acids. Germline CDR1 is SGHTA and CDR2 is FQGNSA. The V end lost 6 bases, the J end lost 4 bases, and 12 bases lay between the germline ends. The DNA of the CDR3 is TGTGCCAGCAGTAACGGACACGTCTATGGCTACACCTTC. Its translation: CASSNGHVYGYTF.

The V call is TRBV18, the J call TRBJ2-2, with D tentatively TRBD2 (5 bases). This CDR3 comprises 15 residues. Per germline, CDR1 KGHSH and CDR2 LQKENI. Trimming removed 3 bases at V and 6 bases at J, with 14 bases between. CDR3 nucleotides: TGTGCCAGCTCACCCAAGCAAGAGGGCGCCGGGGAGCTGTTTTTT. This gives the protein CASSPKQEGAGELFF.

The chain recombines TRBV19 with TRBJ1-2; possible D gene TRBD1, 6 bases. Between the trimmed V and J ends, which lost 3 bases and 3 bases, there was a span of 8 bases. Looked up from germline, CDR1 is LNHDA and CDR2 is SQIVND (reference sequence). This CDR3 is built from 13 residues. CDR3 residues: CASSIPGDYGYTF. The CDR3, as DNA: TGTGCCAGTAGTATTCCAGGGGACTATGGCTACACCTTC.

J is TRBJ2-7 and V is TRBV5-1; D might be TRBD1 (6 bases). Per germline, CDR1 SGHRS and CDR2 YFSETQ. This CDR3 region has 16 residues. Trimming stripped 4 bases from V and 3 bases from J, with 20 bases between. The CDR3: CASSRGPRDTSYEQYF. CDR3 nucleotides: TGCGCCAGCAGCCGGGGCCCCCGGGACACCAGCTACGAGCAGTACTTC.

J is TRBJ2-1 and V is TRBV4-1; 12 bases agree with TRBD2. Germline trimming cut 4 bases from V and 1 base from J; bases unmatched to any gene: 5. This CDR3 has 17 residues. Per germline, CDR1 MGHRA and CDR2 YSYEKL. CDR3 coding DNA: TGCGCCAGCAGCCTAACCGGGACTAGCGGGTCCTACAATGAGCAGTTCTTC. Residues: CASSLTGTSGSYNEQFF.

This chain connects TRBV6-1 to TRBJ2-1, with 7 bases aligning to TRBD2. V dropped 7 bases and J dropped 0; count of bases not matched to a gene: 3. The CDR3 consists of 14 residues. Germline V gene data show CDR1 as MNHNS and CDR2 as SASEGT. CDR3 loop: CASNGGSSYNEQFF. CDR3 bases: TGTGCCAGCAACGGGGGGAGCTCCTACAATGAGCAGTTCTTC.

The rearrangement joins TRBV7-3 to TRBJ2-3; 11 bases map to TRBD1. From germline, CDR1 is SGHTA and CDR2 FQGTGA. The CDR3 has 16 amino acids. After removal of 5 bases from V and 5 bases from J, the junction contained 9 bases not matched to a gene. The CDR3 coding sequence is TGTGCCAGCAGCGTTAGGGACAGGGGGGGGAAAGATACGCAGTATTTT. It encodes CASSVRDRGGKDTQYF.

The rearrangement uses TRBV7-8 and TRBJ1-3; TRBD1 is a possible D gene (5 bases). This CDR3 is 17 amino acids long. The germline gives CDR1 SGHVS, CDR2 FQNEAQ. V was trimmed by 1 base and J by 10 bases, leaving 23 bases between them. The CDR3: CASSLEDMAGAGDTIYF. CDR3 nucleotides: TGTGCCAGCAGCTTAGAGGACATGGCCGGGGCGGGGGATACCATATATTTT.

This chain uses TRBV7-3 with TRBJ1-1; possible D gene TRBD1, 5 bases. The V gene's germline CDR1 is SGHTA and CDR2 FQGTGA. Deletions cut 4 bases from V and 1 base from J, with 10 bases between. This CDR3 comprises 14 residues. For the CDR3, the DNA is TGTGCCAGCAGCTCCCAAGGACAGAACACTGAAGCTTTCTTT. Amino acids: CASSSQGQNTEAFF.

This sequence joins TRBV7-2 and TRBJ2-3; 9 bases are a match to TRBD1. Unmatched junction bases numbered 8, after V lost 0 bases and J lost 4 bases. This CDR3 comprises 17 residues. In germline, CDR1 is SGHTA, CDR2 FQGNSA. The CDR3: CASSLAGGQGFADTQYF. The CDR3 nucleotides are TGTGCCAGCAGCTTAGCCGGGGGACAGGGTTTCGCAGATACGCAGTATTTT.

The chain couples TRBV28 to TRBJ1-2; TRBD1 matches at 8 bases. The CDR3 extends over 14 amino acids. The trim removed 3 bases at V and 9 bases at J, leaving 9 bases unmatched. CDR1 MDHEN and CDR2 SYDVKM come from the germline V gene. The CDR3 region has the DNA TGTGCCAGCAGTTTGGACAGGGCCGTCTTAAGCTACACCTTC. It translates to CASSLDRAVLSYTF.

V is TRBV29-1 and J is TRBJ2-1; 10 nucleotides line up with TRBD2. Per germline, CDR1 SQVTM and CDR2 ANQGSEA. The CDR3 is 13 amino acids. V gave up 2 bases and J gave up 7 bases; unmatched junction bases: 2. CDR3 sequence (DNA): TGCAGCGTTGAAACTAGCGGGAAAAATGAGCAGTTCTTC. Its protein is CSVETSGKNEQFF.

The V call is TRBV5-6, the J call TRBJ2-2, with D uncertain. V lost 4 bases and J lost 3, with 4 bases in between. The germline CDR1 and CDR2 sequences are SGHDT and YYEEEE. This CDR3 comprises 12 residues. The CDR3 DNA reads as TGTGCCAGCAGCCAATACACCGGGGAGCTGTTTTTT. Translating it yields CASSQYTGELFF. Using reference TRBV5-6 and TRBJ2-2 for the parts outside the CDR3, the full variable domain is DAGVTQSPTHLIKTRGQQVTLRCSPKSGHDTVSWYQQALGQGPQFIFQYYEEEERQRGNFPDRFSGHQFPNYSSELNVNALLLGDSALYLCASSQYTGELFFGEGSRLTVL.